The 16 T cell receptor beta chains below were found in one sample sequenced in a study of blood T cell repertoires in COVID-19. Repertoires were generated with immunoSEQ multiplex PCR, while TCRdb's copy carries only in-frame clones and drops some. The repertoire has about 240,000 clones, around 81% of them found once; the top ten carry roughly 2%. Sequenced sample: peripheral blood. All receptors derive from a man aged 25-45 years who had recovered from COVID-19.

This clone was seen only once. V gene TRBV4-1 combines with J gene TRBJ2-5; tentative D call: TRBD2 (5 bases). Germline V gene sequence: CDR1 MGHRA, CDR2 YSYEKL. Trimming pared 0 bases from V and 5 bases from J, leaving 22 bases between. CDR3 length: 18 amino acids. The CDR3 DNA follows: TGCGCCAGCAGCCAAGAATGGCGGACTCTCTCCACCGGTGAGACCCAGTACTTC. Translation gives CASSQEWRTLSTGETQYF.

This clone was recorded once. This chain connects TRBV5-1 to TRBJ2-1; TRBD1 agrees at 8 bases. This CDR3 has 15 residues. CDR1 SGHRS and CDR2 YFSETQ come from the germline V gene. The V gene end was trimmed by 5 bases and the J gene end by 2 bases; junction bases not matched to a gene: 6. The CDR3 loop reads CASSNGQGPYNEQFF. The CDR3 DNA sequence: TGCGCCAGCAGTAACGGACAGGGCCCCTACAATGAGCAGTTCTTC.

The J gene is TRBJ2-3, the V gene TRBV5-1; no firm D call. The ends were cut back, 4 bases at V and 6 bases at J, with 9 bases in the middle. This CDR3 region has 12 residues. Germline lookup yields CDR1 SGHRS and CDR2 YFSETQ. The CDR3 nucleotides read TGCGCCAGCAGCCGAATGGGCGATACGCAGTATTTT. It yields the protein CASSRMGDTQYF.

The chain uses TRBV18 and TRBJ2-2; tentative D call: TRBD1 (6 bases). The germline V gene has CDR1 KGHSH and CDR2 LQKENI. This CDR3 is 12 amino acids long. V was pared by 3 bases and J by 8 bases, with 7 bases between. This CDR3 is CASSPQGGELFF. CDR3 DNA: TGTGCCAGCTCACCCCAGGGGGGGGAGCTGTTTTTT.

The rearrangement uses TRBV7-9 and TRBJ1-4; D gene unclear. The V end lost 5 bases, the J end lost 4 bases, and 17 bases lay between the germline ends. The CDR3 length is 16 residues. CDR1 is SEHNR, CDR2 FQNEAQ, per germline (reference sequence). The CDR3 loop reads CASSPSGRQNNEKLFF. The CDR3 DNA sequence: TGTGCCAGCAGCCCGTCAGGTCGGCAGAATAATGAAAAACTGTTTTTT.

This clone was detected only a few times. The CDR3 region is CASSPGTGGVETQYF. As DNA, the CDR3 is TGTGCCAGCAGTCCCGGGACAGGGGGCGTAGAGACCCAGTACTTC. This rearrangement joins TRBV6-4 to TRBJ2-5; 12 bases fit TRBD1. This CDR3 region has 15 residues. V gave up 5 bases and J gave up 4 bases; unmatched junction bases: 5. CDR1 is MRHNA, CDR2 SNTAGT, per germline.

The V and J genes are TRBV6-6 and TRBJ2-2; D may be TRBD2 (7 bases). Germline V CDR1 and CDR2: MNHNY, SVGAGI (reference sequence). The germline V and J ends were trimmed by 5 bases and 7 bases, with 20 bases remaining between them. CDR3 length: 16 residues. The CDR3 nucleotides read TGTGCCAGCAGTCCCGAGGGAGGGGGTAGGATCGGGGAGCTGTTTTTT. Translating gives CASSPEGGGRIGELFF.

The V call is TRBV6-5, the J call TRBJ1-1; D is unresolved. V shed 5 bases and J shed 4 bases, with 11 bases lying between them. Germline CDR1 is MNHEY and CDR2 is SVGAGI. The CDR3 spans 13 residues. The CDR3 DNA follows: TGTGCCAGCAGTAAACATGAGGCCACTGAAGCTTTCTTT. Amino acid sequence: CASSKHEATEAFF.

Worth noting for this clone: Its ends do not fully match the called genes, so a read error is possible. The V gene is TRBV3-1 (or the pseudogene TRBV3-2), the J gene TRBJ2-5; 12 bases match TRBD2. Germline loops: CDR1 LGHDT, CDR2 YNNKEL (reference sequence). CDR3 length equals 15 residues. The CDR3 sequence is CASSQDLLAGGITNF. CDR3 nucleotides: TGTGCCAGCAGCCAAGACCTACTAGCGGGGGGAATCACAAACTTC.

J is TRBJ2-6 and V is TRBV5-1; D is perhaps TRBD2 (5 bases). The CDR3 runs 17 residues. Looked up from germline, CDR1 is SGHRS and CDR2 is YFSETQ. V lost 0 bases to trimming and J lost 4 bases, with 14 bases between them. CDR3 region: CASSLEDSPRGANVLTF. The CDR3 DNA follows: TGCGCCAGCAGCTTGGAGGACTCCCCGAGGGGGGCCAACGTCCTGACTTTC.

This clone was seen only a few times. This sequence joins TRBV11-2 and TRBJ2-2; possibly TRBD2 for D (6 bases). The CDR3 is made up of 15 amino acids. With 5 bases removed from V and 7 bases from J, the gap between germline ends came to 17 bases. Looked up from germline, CDR1 is SGHAT and CDR2 is FQNNGV. CDR3 sequence (DNA): TGTGCCAGCAGCCCCCGAGGCCGGGGGAACGGGGAGCTGTTTTTT. Translation gives CASSPRGRGNGELFF. Full variable domain (rest looked up from reference TRBV11-2 and TRBJ2-2): EAGVAQSPRYKIIEKRQSVAFWCNPISGHATLYWYQQILGQGPKLLIQFQNNGVVDDSQLPKDRFSAERLKGVDSTLKIQPAKLEDSAVYLCASSPRGRGNGELFFGEGSRLTVL.

The chain recombines TRBV28 with TRBJ1-2; 10 positions match TRBD1. From germline, CDR1 is MDHEN and CDR2 SYDVKM. The length of the CDR3 is 17 residues. V was clipped by 6 bases and J by 6 bases; unmatched bases: 16. This CDR3 reads CASRKPGQGYSRDGYTF. The CDR3 region has the DNA TGTGCCAGCAGGAAACCGGGACAGGGGTACTCCCGTGATGGCTACACCTTC.

The chain uses TRBV5-1 and TRBJ1-1; D possibly corresponds to TRBD1 (6 bases). The V end was cut by 0 bases, the J end by 4 bases, with 13 bases between. The CDR3 is 15 residues long. CDR1 SGHRS and CDR2 YFSETQ come from the germline V gene. CDR3 loop: CASSLVPGEGTEAFF. The DNA of the CDR3 is TGCGCCAGCAGCTTGGTTCCAGGGGAGGGCACTGAAGCTTTCTTT.

J is TRBJ2-2 and V is TRBV6-4; 11 bases are a match to TRBD2. V was pared by 4 bases and J by 4 bases, with 2 bases of the junction left unmatched. In germline, CDR1 is MRHNA, CDR2 SNTAGT. The CDR3 is 15 residues long. This chain's CDR3 is CASSVLAGATGELFF. In DNA form, the CDR3 reads TGTGCCAGCAGTGTACTAGCGGGGGCCACCGGGGAGCTGTTTTTT.

In this sample, this clone turned up a few times. V is TRBV28 and J is TRBJ1-6; D not resolved. V was pared by 7 bases and J by 9 bases, with 10 bases between. Germline assignment: CDR1 MDHEN and CDR2 SYDVKM. The length of the CDR3 is 12 residues. Here the CDR3 reads CASISSSSPLHF. CDR3 DNA: TGTGCCAGCATCTCAAGTAGTTCACCCCTCCACTTT.

The gene calls are TRBV18 and TRBJ1-1, with D perhaps TRBD1 (6 bases). Germline assignment: CDR1 KGHSH and CDR2 LQKENI. Trimming cost V 6 bases and J 0 bases, with 11 bases left between them. The CDR3 runs to 14 residues. CDR3 sequence: CASSLQGMNTEAFF. Written as DNA, the CDR3 is TGTGCCAGCTCTCTACAGGGTATGAACACTGAAGCTTTCTTT.